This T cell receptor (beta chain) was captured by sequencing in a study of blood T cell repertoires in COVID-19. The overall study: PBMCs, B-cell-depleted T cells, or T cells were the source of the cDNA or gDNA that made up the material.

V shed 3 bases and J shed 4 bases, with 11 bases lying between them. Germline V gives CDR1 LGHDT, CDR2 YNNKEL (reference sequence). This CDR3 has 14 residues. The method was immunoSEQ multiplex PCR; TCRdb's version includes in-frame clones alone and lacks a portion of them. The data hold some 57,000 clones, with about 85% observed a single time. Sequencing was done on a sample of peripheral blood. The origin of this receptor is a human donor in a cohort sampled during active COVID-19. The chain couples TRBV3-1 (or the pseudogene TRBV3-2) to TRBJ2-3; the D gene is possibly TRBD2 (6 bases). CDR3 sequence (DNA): TGTGCCAGCAGCCAGGCGGGGATCCCAGATACGCAGTATTTT. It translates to CASSQAGIPDTQYF.